This T cell receptor beta chain was captured in a study of T cell responses to AZD1222 COVID-19 vaccine (dated by TCRdb to the early 2020s). For the study in its entirety: A total of 233 trial participants underwent TCR sequencing, of whom about 210 received two doses of AZD1222 and 26 received two doses of the MenACWY control vaccine. Trial participants were enrolled by age into subgroups of 18-55, 56-69 and 70-plus years, and roughly 150, 30 and 60 TCR-sequenced participants, respectively, were included in these subgroups.

The CDR3 spans 14 residues, from the cysteine through the phenylalanine. Just the 42-base CDR3 DNA is kept, in frame starting at base 1. V loses 6 bases, J loses 6 bases, and the germline ends lie 18 bases apart. CDR1 SGHNT and CDR2 YYREEE are derived from the germline V gene (reference sequence). Study-wide findings and limitations: In the small 56-69-year group, the increase in depth fell short of significance, most likely because of low power. CD4 TCRs associated with the vaccine covered the entire spike protein, and the dominant responses were in regions 160-218 and 743-854. Most participants were white British and females outnumbered males, and the authors suggested that clonal diversity may have been underestimated. After two AZD1222 doses, both the breadth and the depth of spike-specific TCRs were significantly higher than at day 0 and than in MenACWY recipients. Reportedly, almost half of the unique spike-specific TCRs recognized epitopes lying outside the regions that are mutated in the B.1.351 and B.1.1.7 variants. Conclusions about previously exposed vaccinees are limited, since just six AZD1222 recipients were seropositive for SARS-CoV-2 at baseline. Because no samples from the day 14 peak response were available, repertoires could be characterized only after the peak T cell response.

The time point label, as the study defines it: about 28 days (+/-7) after the second vaccine dose. AZD1222 recipients with second doses at about 4 weeks or about 12 weeks were pooled, because spike-specific TCR depth and breadth did not differ between schedules. Vaccinee samples came from UK trials COV001 and COV002, including a single-blind randomized controlled phase 2/3 trial of AZD1222 (ChAdOx1 nCoV-19) in healthy adults. For TCRbeta chain sequencing, PBMC samples from trial participants were taken at day 0 and at day 28 after the second dose. The CDR3 regions of human TCRbeta chains were subjected to immunosequencing. The original pipeline was this. TCRs in the repertoires were matched against a reference library of SARS-CoV-2-specific TCRs that had been generated with the MIRA antigen-specificity platform. Breadth was defined as the fraction of unique TCRs that were SARS-CoV-2-associated. Depth was defined as the fraction of total T cells that were SARS-CoV-2-associated. Each spike-specific TCR was assigned to its reactive spike region and to a CD4 or CD8 class using the MIRA data. Log10-transformed breadth and depth values were compared by one-way ANOVA with Sidak's multiple comparisons tests. Not all clones reach the TCRdb copy of this immuneACCESS table, which keeps in-frame sequences only. Checked studies attribute under half of the gap to unresolved V genes and leave the rest unexplained. That table supplies the V and J calls and clone size; D and trimming were determined from the DNA. This sample comprises 100,000 to 150,000 clones, around 84% of them detected only once. In total, the top ten clones hold roughly a quarter of the sample.

About this clone itself: Its antigen specificity is not known. The record has no base qualities; no much larger clone is one base away.

The chain links TRBV5-4 with TRBJ1-2, with the D gene not confidently named. The material sequenced was peripheral blood, taken 28 days after the second AZD1222 dose. The clonotype was recovered from an adult who received the AZD1222 COVID-19 vaccine. The CDR3 region reads CASTTTLVRHGYTF. The nucleotide sequence reads TGTGCCAGCACCACGACACTCGTCAGGCATGGCTACACCTTC.